Listed below are T cell receptor beta chains from one sample, sequenced in a study of T cells in Graves' hyperthyroidism and ophthalmopathy. A single record per CDR3 protein comes from TCRdb applying MiXCR to the multiplex PCR reads. The table has 500,000 to 750,000 distinct CDR3 sequences, 15% to 18% seen once. Material for sequencing was blood. These receptor sequences come from a woman between 25 and 40 years old with Graves' hyperthyroidism. The CDR3 runs from the conserved cysteine through the conserved F or W. D genes are given only for firm matches. Rows give clone size only sometimes, using once, few, many, or a class for an expanded clone.

j_call d_call v_call clone_size cdr3_aa cdr3_nt
TRBJ2-3 - TRBV5-1 many CASSLAAQEDTQYF TGCGCCAGCAGCTTGGCCGCCCAGGAGGATACGCAGTATTTT
TRBJ1-1 TRBD1 TRBV25-1 few CASSELEDRGRTEAFF TGTGCCAGCAGTGAATTAGAGGACAGGGGGCGGACTGAAGCTTTCTTT
TRBJ1-5 - TRBV2 many CASSEAGEGAYNQPQHF TGTGCCAGCAGTGAAGCGGGAGAAGGGGCTTACAATCAGCCCCAGCATTTT
TRBJ2-7 - TRBV7-2 few CASSLAILNEQYF TGTGCCAGCAGCTTAGCGATACTTAACGAGCAGTACTTC
TRBJ2-3 - TRBV10-1 - CASSESTANRPDTQYF TGCGCCAGCAGTGAGTCTACCGCCAACCGCCCAGATACGCAGTATTTT
TRBJ2-1 TRBD2 TRBV19 - CASSPGGHNEQFF TGTGCCAGTAGTCCGGGGGGACACAATGAGCAGTTCTTC
TRBJ2-3 - TRBV20-1 many CSASGSGSTQYF TGCAGTGCTAGCGGGAGTGGAAGTACGCAGTATTTT
TRBJ2-1 TRBD2 TRBV20-1 - CSAEGLAGEGNEQFF TGCAGTGCCGAGGGACTAGCGGGAGAGGGGAATGAGCAGTTCTTC
TRBJ1-4 - TRBV11-1 many CASSLDRDEKLFF TGTGCCAGCAGCTTAGACCGGGATGAAAAACTGTTTTTT
TRBJ2-7 TRBD1 TRBV18 many CASSPNRGYEQYF TGTGCCAGCTCACCGAACAGGGGTTACGAGCAGTACTTC
TRBJ2-1 TRBD2 TRBV9 many CASSVESGSGRAEQFF TGTGCCAGCAGCGTAGAAAGCGGTAGCGGGAGGGCTGAGCAGTTCTTC
TRBJ2-7 TRBD2 TRBV7-2 - CASTRSGSNYEQYF TGTGCCAGCACCCGTAGCGGGAGCAACTACGAGCAGTACTTC
TRBJ2-1 TRBD2 TRBV20-1 many CSARDKSYSGRSYNEQFF TGCAGTGCTAGAGACAAATCTTATAGCGGGCGCTCCTACAATGAGCAGTTCTTC
TRBJ2-3 TRBD2 TRBV20-1 - CSAYGTSRFTDTQYF TGCAGTGCTTATGGGACTAGCAGATTCACAGATACGCAGTATTTT
TRBJ2-3 TRBD2 TRBV12-3/TRBV12-4 many CASSSPAGEQTDTQYF TGTGCCAGCAGTTCGCCCGCGGGAGAGCAAACAGATACGCAGTATTTT
TRBJ2-7 TRBD1 TRBV20-1 many CSARDKPGTGHVQYF TGCAGTGCTAGAGATAAGCCCGGGACAGGGCATGTGCAGTACTTC
TRBJ1-1 - TRBV30 many CAWSVRAGRNTEAFF TGTGCCTGGAGTGTACGTGCAGGTCGGAACACTGAAGCTTTCTTT
TRBJ2-3 TRBD1 TRBV7-3 many CASSLMGQGMDTQYF TGTGCCAGCAGCTTAATGGGACAGGGCATGGATACGCAGTATTTT
TRBJ2-6 - TRBV28 many CASSFQGPGANVLTF TGTGCCAGCAGTTTCCAGGGACCTGGGGCCAACGTCCTGACTTTC
TRBJ2-1 TRBD2 TRBV4-2 - CASSQDNLGGSDPYNEQFF TGTGCCAGCAGCCAAGATAACTTGGGCGGGAGCGACCCCTACAATGAGCAGTTCTTC
TRBJ2-1 TRBD2 TRBV28 - CASSLTSGRNSWNEQFF TGTGCCAGCAGTTTAACTAGCGGGAGGAATAGTTGGAATGAGCAGTTCTTC
TRBJ2-3 - TRBV27 many CASSLSGEDSTDTQYF TGTGCCAGCAGTTTATCGGGAGAGGACTCCACAGATACGCAGTATTTT
TRBJ2-5 TRBD1 TRBV2 many CASSDSTGTEETQYF TGTGCCAGCAGTGATTCGACCGGGACAGAAGAGACCCAGTACTTC
TRBJ1-5 TRBD1 TRBV7-6 few CASSQEGAGSNQPQHF TGTGCCAGCAGTCAAGAGGGGGCCGGTAGCAATCAGCCCCAGCATTTT
TRBJ2-2 TRBD2 TRBV29-1 - CSVAVLAGTGELFF TGCAGCGTGGCAGTCCTAGCGGGCACCGGGGAGCTGTTTTTT
TRBJ2-1 TRBD2 TRBV7-9 many CASSVTLAESSYNEQFF TGTGCCAGCAGCGTGACACTAGCGGAGAGCTCCTACAATGAGCAGTTCTTC
TRBJ2-1 TRBD2 TRBV24-1 few CATSDSGLAAYNEQFF TGTGCCACCAGTGATTCGGGACTAGCGGCCTACAATGAGCAGTTCTTC